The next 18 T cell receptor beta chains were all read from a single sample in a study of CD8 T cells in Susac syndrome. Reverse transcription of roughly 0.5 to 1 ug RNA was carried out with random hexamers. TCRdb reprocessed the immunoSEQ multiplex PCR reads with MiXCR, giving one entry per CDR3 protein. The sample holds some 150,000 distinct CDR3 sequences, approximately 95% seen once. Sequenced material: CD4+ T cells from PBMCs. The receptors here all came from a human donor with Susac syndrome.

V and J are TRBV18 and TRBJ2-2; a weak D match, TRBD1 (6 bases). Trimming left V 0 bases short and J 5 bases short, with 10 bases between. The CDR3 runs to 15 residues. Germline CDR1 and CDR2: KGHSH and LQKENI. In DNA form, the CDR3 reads TGTGCCAGCTCACCACCGACAGGCGGTACCGGGGAGCTGTTTTTT. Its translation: CASSPPTGGTGELFF.

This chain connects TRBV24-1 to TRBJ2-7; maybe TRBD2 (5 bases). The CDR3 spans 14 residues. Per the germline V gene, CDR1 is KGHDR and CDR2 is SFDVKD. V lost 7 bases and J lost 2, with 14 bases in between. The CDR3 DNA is TGTGCCACCAGCGTAGGTCTCGGGGCCTACGAGCAGTACTTC. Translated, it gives CATSVGLGAYEQYF.

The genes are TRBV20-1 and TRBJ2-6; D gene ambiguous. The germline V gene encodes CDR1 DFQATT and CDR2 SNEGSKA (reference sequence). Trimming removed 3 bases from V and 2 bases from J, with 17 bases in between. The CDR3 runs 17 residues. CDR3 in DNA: TGCAGTGCTAGTTCCTCCGGACCAAGGGCTGGGGCCAACGTCCTGACTTTC. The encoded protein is CSASSSGPRAGANVLTF.

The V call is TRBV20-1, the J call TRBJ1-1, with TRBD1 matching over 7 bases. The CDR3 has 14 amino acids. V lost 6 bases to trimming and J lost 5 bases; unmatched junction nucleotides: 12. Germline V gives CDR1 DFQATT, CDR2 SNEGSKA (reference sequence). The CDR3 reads CSALRGRSSTEAFF. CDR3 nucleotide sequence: TGCAGTGCCCTGAGGGGGCGGAGTAGTACTGAAGCTTTCTTT.

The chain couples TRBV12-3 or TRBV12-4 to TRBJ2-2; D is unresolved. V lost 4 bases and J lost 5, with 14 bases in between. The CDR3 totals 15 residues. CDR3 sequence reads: CASSSGVRFTGELFF. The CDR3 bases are TGTGCCAGCAGTTCCGGAGTCAGGTTTACCGGGGAGCTGTTTTTT.

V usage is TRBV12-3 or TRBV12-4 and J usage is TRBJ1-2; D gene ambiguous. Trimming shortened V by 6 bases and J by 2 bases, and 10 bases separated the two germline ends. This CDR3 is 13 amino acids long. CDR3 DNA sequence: TGTGCCAGCAGCCCGACTTCAAACTATGGCTACACCTTC. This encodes CASSPTSNYGYTF.

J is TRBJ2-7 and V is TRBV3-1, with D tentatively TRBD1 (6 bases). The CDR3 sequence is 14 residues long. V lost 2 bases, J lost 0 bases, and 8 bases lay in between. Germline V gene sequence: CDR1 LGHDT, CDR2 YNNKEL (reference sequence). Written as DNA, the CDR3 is TGTGCCAGCAGCCAACAGGGACACTCCTACGAGCAGTACTTC. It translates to CASSQQGHSYEQYF.

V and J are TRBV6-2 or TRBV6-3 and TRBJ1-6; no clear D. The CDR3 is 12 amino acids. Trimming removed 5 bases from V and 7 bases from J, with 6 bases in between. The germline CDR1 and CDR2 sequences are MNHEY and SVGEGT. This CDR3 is CASSNTNSPLHF. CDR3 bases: TGTGCCAGCAGTAACACCAATTCACCCCTCCACTTT.

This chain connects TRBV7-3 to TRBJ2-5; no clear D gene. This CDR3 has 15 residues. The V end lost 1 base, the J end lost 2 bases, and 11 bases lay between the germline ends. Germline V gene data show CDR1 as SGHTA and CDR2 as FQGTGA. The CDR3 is CASSLIGSPQETQYF. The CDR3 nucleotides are TGTGCCAGCAGCTTAATCGGATCGCCGCAAGAGACCCAGTACTTC.

The CDR3 region is CASSVNGGATGELFF. The CDR3 DNA sequence: TGTGCCAGCAGTGTCAACGGGGGGGCCACCGGGGAGCTGTTTTTT. The rearrangement links TRBV2 to TRBJ2-2; 8 bases line up with TRBD2. Germline CDR1 SNHLY, CDR2 FYNNEI. CDR3 size: 15 residues. The V segment lost 4 bases and the J segment 4 bases; nucleotides outside the gene matches: 5.

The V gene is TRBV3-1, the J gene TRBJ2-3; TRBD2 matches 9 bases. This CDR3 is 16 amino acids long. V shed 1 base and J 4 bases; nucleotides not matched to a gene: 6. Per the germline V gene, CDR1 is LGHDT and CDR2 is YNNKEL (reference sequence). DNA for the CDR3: TGTGCCAGCAGCCAAGGAACGGGACTAGCCGCAGATACGCAGTATTTT. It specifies CASSQGTGLAADTQYF.

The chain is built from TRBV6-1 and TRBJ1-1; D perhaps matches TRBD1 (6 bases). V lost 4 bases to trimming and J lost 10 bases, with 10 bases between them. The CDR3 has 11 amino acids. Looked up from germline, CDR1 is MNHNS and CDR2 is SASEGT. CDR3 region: CASSAGVGAFF. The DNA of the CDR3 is TGTGCCAGCAGTGCAGGGGTCGGAGCTTTCTTT.

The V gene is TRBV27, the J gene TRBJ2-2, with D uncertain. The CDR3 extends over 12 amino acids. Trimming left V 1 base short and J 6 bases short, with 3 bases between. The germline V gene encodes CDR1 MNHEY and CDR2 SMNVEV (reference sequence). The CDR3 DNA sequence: TGTGCCAGCAGTTTATGGGCCGGGGAGCTGTTTTTT. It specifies CASSLWAGELFF.

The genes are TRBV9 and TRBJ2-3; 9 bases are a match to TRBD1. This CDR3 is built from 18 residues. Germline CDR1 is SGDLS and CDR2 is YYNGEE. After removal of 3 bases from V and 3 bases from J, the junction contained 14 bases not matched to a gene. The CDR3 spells CASSARKAPGQGTDTQYF. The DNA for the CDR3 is TGTGCCAGCAGCGCGCGAAAGGCGCCGGGACAGGGTACAGATACGCAGTATTTT.

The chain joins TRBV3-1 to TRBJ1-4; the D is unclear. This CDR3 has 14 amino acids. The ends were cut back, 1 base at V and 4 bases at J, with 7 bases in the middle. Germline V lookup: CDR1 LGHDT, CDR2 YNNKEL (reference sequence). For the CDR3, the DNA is TGTGCCAGCAGCCAAGTCAATAGTAATGAAAAACTGTTTTTT. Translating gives CASSQVNSNEKLFF.

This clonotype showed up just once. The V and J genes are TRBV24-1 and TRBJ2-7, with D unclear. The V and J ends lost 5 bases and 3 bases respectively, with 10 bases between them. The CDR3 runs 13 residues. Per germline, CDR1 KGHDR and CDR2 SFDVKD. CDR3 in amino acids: CATSASGSYEQYF. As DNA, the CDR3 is TGTGCCACCAGTGCCTCCGGCAGCTACGAGCAGTACTTC.

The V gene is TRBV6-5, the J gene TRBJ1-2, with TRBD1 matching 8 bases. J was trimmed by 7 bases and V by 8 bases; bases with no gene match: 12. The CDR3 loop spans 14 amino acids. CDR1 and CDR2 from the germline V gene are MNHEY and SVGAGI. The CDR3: CASRDRPSWGGYTF. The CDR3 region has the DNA TGTGCCAGCCGGGACAGGCCTTCCTGGGGTGGCTACACCTTC.

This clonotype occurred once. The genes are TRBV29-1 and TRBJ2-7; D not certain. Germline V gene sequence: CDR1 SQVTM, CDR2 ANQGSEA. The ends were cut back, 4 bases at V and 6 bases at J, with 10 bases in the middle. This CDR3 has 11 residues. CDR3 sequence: CSVVIYPEQYF. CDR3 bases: TGCAGCGTTGTTATCTACCCCGAGCAGTACTTC.